This T cell receptor beta chain was documented in a study of cytomegalovirus exposure and HLA in healthy donors (dated by TCRdb to about 2017). General notes on the study: According to a later analysis, one platform produced both the 120 validation repertoires and the roughly 650 repertoires of the first cohort. Besides the first cohort of 666 subjects, a separate validation cohort made up of 90 to 150 different subjects was used. To predict cytomegalovirus infection status, the study combined high-throughput TCR immunosequencing, statistical association of individual TCRs with disease status, and machine learning. The study was designed to test whether signatures of past pathogen exposure could be identified by cataloging public T cell receptors.

Beyond this particular receptor, the publication reports: In vitro tests confirmed that a few of the cytomegalovirus-associated TCR beta chains recognize cytomegalovirus antigens. While some public TCRs were present in many individuals, most TCR sequences turned up only very rarely across donors. In the study, 164 TCR beta chains were listed as associated with cytomegalovirus. A later analysis lacked HLA typing for the validation cohort, so it scored co-occurrence in that cohort across all 120 or so repertoires. The classifier was reported to diagnose cytomegalovirus status with high specificity and sensitivity in both the original and validation cohorts. The authors suggested that the approach could potentially be extended to other disease states and immunological phenotypes. A later analysis found that TCRs clustered in the first cohort also tended to co-occur in the roughly 120 validation repertoires, with more than 90% of cluster scores above 0.

With respect to this clone: Its specific antigen is unknown. No qualities accompany the bases; no much larger clone lies one base away.

Trimming leaves V shorter by 5 bases and J shorter by 3 bases, with the junction holding 11 bases beyond the gene matches. The germline V gene (reference sequence) yields LNHDA for CDR1 and SQIVND for CDR2. The CDR3 spans 16 residues, from the cysteine through the phenylalanine. Only the CDR3 region is kept as DNA, spanning 48 bases read in frame from base 1. The donors were included in the validation cohort of some 120 subjects, a group kept apart from the approximately 700-subject first cohort. The library was prepared using the immunoSEQ multiplex PCR assay. The source study handled its data this way. To diagnose cytomegalovirus status from the catalog of TCR beta chain sequences, a statistical classification framework was built. TCRdb mirrors the immuneACCESS table, restricted to in-frame sequences. Some clones are absent from its copies; in checked studies, under half trace to an unresolved V gene, and the reason for the others is unknown. Clonal size and the V and J genes are those of that table, whereas D and trimming came from the DNA. Recorded for this sample are 200,000 to 250,000 clones; approximately 87% of them occurred a single time. Less than 7% of the sample is in the top ten clones.

The chain is encoded by TRBV19 joined to TRBJ1-1; 8 middle bases align to TRBD1. This TCR was sampled from a young woman in good health and CMV-seronegative. The sample was PBMCs. The sequenced DNA: TGTGCCAGTAGTGCCATATCAGGGGGCCGGGACACTGAAGCTTTCTTT. Its translation is CASSAISGGRDTEAFF.